This paragraph reports one T cell receptor (beta chain). The antigen is undetermined. The sample belongs to a study of STAT5B mutations in CD4+ large granular lymphocyte leukemia. This CDR3 is built from 13 residues. Trimming shortened V by 5 bases and J by 5 bases, and 9 bases separated the two germline ends. Germline V CDR1 and CDR2: MNHEY, SVGAGI. General observations from the study: No patients shared main leukemic clonotypes, though roughly 25% appeared at low frequency elsewhere. Patient CD4-sorted repertoires looked more clonal than healthy CD4+ repertoires, even without putative leukemic clones.

Data came from immunoSEQ multiplex PCR; TCRdb stores just in-frame clones and leaves some out. The repertoire holds tens of thousands of clones, with approximately 80% as singletons. Sequences were obtained from CD4+ T cells from blood buffy coats. This chain uses TRBV6-5 with TRBJ2-2, with D perhaps given as TRBD1 or TRBD2 (5 bases each). This sequence was found in a human donor in good health. DNA for the CDR3: TGTGCCAGCAGTCTGGGACGGACCGGGGAGCTGTTTTTT. Amino acid sequence: CASSLGRTGELFF.